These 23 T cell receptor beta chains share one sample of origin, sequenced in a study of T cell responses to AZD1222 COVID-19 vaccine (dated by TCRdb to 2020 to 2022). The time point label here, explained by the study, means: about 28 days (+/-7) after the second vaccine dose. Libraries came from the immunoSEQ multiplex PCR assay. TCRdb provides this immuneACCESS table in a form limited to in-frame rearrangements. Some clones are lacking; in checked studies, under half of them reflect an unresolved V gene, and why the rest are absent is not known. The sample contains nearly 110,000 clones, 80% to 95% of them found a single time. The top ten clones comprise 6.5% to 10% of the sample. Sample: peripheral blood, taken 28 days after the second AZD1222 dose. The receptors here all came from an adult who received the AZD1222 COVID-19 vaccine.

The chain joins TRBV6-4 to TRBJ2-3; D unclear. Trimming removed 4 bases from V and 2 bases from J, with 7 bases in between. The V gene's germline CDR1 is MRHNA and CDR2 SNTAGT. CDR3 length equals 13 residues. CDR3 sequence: CASSADDTDTQYF. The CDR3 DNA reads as TGTGCCAGCAGTGCTGATGACACAGATACGCAGTATTTT.

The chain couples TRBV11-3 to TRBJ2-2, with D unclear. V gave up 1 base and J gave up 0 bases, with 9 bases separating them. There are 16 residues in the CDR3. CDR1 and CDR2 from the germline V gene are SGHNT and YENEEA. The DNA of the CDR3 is TGTGCCAGCAGCTTAGGAAGGCAGTCGAACACCGGGGAGCTGTTTTTT. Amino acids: CASSLGRQSNTGELFF.

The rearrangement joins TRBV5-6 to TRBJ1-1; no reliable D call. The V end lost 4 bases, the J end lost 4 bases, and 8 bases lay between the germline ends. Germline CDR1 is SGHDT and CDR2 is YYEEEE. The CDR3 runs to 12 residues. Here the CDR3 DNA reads TGTGCCAGCAGCGCGTCAGGCACTGAAGCTTTCTTT. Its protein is CASSASGTEAFF.

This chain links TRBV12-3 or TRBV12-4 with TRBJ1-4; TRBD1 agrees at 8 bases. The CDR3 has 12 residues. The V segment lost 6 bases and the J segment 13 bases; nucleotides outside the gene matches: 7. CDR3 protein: CASSRAGGALFF. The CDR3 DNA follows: TGTGCCAGCAGCCGGGCAGGGGGCGCACTGTTTTTT.

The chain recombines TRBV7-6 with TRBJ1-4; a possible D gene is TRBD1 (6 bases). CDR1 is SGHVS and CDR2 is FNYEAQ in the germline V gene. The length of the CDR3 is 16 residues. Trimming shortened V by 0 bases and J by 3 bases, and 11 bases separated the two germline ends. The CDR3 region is CASSLAGGAANEKLFF. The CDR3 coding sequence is TGTGCCAGCAGCTTAGCGGGGGGGGCGGCTAATGAAAAACTGTTTTTT.

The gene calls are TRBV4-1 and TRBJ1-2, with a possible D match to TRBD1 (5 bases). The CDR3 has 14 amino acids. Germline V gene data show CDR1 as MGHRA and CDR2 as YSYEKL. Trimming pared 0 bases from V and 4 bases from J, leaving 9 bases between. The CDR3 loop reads CASSQDQGVYGYTF. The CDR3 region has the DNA TGCGCCAGCAGCCAAGATCAAGGGGTCTATGGCTACACCTTC.

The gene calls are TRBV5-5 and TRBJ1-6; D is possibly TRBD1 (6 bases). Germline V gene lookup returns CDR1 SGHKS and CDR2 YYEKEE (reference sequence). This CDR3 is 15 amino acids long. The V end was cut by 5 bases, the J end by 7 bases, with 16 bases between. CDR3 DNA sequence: TGTGCCAGCAGTTCCCAGCGGACAGAAAATTCACCCCTCCACTTT. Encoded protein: CASSSQRTENSPLHF.

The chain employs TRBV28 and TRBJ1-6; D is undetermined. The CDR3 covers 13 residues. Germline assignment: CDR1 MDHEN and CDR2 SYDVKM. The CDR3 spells CATGKGYNSPLHF. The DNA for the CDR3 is TGTGCGACGGGAAAGGGCTATAATTCACCCCTCCACTTT.

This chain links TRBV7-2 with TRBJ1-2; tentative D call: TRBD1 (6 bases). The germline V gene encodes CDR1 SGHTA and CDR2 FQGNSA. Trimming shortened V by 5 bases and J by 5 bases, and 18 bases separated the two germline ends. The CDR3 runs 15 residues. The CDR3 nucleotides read TGTGCCAGCAGCCTAGGAGGGGGGGGCAGATATGGCTACACCTTC. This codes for CASSLGGGGRYGYTF.

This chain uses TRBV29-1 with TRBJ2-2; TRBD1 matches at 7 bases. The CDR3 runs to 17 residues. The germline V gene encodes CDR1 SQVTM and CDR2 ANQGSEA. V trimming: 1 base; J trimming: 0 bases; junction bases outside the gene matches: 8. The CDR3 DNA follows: TGCAGCGTTGAAGGAACTGGGACAGCCACGAACACCGGGGAGCTGTTTTTT. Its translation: CSVEGTGTATNTGELFF.

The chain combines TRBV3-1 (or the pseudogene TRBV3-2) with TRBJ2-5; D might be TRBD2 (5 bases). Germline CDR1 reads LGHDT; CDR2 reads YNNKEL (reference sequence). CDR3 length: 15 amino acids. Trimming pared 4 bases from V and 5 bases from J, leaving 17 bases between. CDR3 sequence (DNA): TGTGCCAGCAGCCTTCCCCTGGGAGTGGAGGAGACCCAGTACTTC. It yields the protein CASSLPLGVEETQYF.

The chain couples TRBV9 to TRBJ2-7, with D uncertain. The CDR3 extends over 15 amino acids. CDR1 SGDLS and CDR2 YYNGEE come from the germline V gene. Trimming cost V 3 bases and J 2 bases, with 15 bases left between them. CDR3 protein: CASSEHPGGTYEQYF. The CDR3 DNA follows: TGTGCCAGCAGCGAGCATCCGGGCGGAACCTACGAGCAGTACTTC.

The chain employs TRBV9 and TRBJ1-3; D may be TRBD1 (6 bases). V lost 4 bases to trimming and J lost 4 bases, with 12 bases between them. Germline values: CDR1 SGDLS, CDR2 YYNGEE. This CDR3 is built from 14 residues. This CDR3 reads CASSLQDSGNTIYF. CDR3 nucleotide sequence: TGTGCCAGCAGCCTTCAGGACAGCGGAAACACCATATATTTT.

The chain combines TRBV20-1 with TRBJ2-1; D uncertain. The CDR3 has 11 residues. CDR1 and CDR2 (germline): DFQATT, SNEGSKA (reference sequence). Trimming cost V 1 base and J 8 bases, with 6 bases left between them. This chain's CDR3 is CSARVGDEQFF. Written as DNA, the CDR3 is TGCAGTGCTAGAGTAGGCGATGAGCAGTTCTTC.

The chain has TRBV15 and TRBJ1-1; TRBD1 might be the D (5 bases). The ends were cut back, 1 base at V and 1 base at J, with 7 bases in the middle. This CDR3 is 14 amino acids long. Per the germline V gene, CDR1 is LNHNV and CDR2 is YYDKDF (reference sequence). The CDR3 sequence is CATSRGDRNTEAFF. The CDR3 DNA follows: TGTGCCACCAGCAGAGGTGACAGGAACACTGAAGCTTTCTTT.

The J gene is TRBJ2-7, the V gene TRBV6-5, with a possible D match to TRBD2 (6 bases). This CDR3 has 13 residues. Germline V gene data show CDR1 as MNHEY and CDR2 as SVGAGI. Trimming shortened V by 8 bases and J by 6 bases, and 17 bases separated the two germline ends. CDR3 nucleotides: TGTGCCAGCTTAACAGGCAGGGAGGCCGAGCAGTACTTC. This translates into CASLTGREAEQYF.

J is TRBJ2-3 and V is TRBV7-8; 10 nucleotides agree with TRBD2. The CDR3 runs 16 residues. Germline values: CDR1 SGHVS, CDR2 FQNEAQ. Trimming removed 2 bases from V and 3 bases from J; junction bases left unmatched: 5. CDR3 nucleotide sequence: TGTGCCAGCAGCTTAAGGAGCGGGGGGGCAACAGATACGCAGTATTTT. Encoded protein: CASSLRSGGATDTQYF.

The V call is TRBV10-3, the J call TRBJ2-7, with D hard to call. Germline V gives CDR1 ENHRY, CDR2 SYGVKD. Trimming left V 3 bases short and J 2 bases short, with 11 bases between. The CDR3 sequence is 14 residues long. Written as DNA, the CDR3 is TGTGCCATCAGTGATCCAAGGGCCCCCTACGAGCAGTACTTC. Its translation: CAISDPRAPYEQYF.

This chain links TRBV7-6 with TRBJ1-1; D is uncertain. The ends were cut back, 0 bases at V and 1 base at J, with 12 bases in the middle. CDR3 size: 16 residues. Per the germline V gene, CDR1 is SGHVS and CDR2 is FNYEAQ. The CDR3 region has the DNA TGTGCCAGCAGCTTAGCCCCTCTACCTACGAACACTGAAGCTTTCTTT. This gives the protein CASSLAPLPTNTEAFF.

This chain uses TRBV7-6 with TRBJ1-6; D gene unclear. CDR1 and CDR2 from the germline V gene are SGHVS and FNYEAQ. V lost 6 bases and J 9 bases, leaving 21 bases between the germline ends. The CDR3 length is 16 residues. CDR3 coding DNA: TGTGCCAGCAGTCCCGCCGGGGAAGGGATGGGTTCACCCCTCCACTTT. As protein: CASSPAGEGMGSPLHF.

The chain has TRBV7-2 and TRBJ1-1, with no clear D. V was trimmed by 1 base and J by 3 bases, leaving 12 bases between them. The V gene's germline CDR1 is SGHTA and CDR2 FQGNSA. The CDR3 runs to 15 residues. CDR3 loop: CASSLDRDWYTEAFF. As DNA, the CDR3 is TGTGCCAGCAGCTTAGATCGGGATTGGTACACTGAAGCTTTCTTT.

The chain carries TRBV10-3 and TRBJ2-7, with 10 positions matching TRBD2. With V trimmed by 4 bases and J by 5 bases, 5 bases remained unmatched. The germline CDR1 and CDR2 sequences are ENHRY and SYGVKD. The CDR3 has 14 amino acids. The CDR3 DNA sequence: TGTGCCATCAGTGGGTTAGCGGGGGGTGACGAGCAGTACTTC. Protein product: CAISGLAGGDEQYF.

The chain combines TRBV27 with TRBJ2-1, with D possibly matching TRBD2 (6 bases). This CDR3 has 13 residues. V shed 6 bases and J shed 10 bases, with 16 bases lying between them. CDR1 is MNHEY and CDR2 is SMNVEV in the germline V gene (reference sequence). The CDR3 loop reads CASSGTSFWEQFF. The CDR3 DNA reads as TGTGCCAGCAGCGGGACTTCCTTTTGGGAGCAGTTCTTC.